This T cell receptor beta chain is drawn from a study of siplizumab effects on memory and regulatory T cells. General study points: Suppressive activity of Tregs proliferating in siplizumab cultures remained unconfirmed. Proliferating CD4+ or CD8+ clones, roughly 75-95% of them, lacked an assignable naive or memory phenotype.

Concerning this clone itself: What it binds is unknown.

The protocol was immunoSEQ multiplex PCR, while the TCRdb copy is restricted to in-frame clones and leaves out a portion. The sample lists about 69,000 clones, around 90% occurring once. From germline, CDR1 is LNHNV and CDR2 YYDKDF (reference sequence). CDR3 length: 14 amino acids. Trimming took 5 bases from V and 2 from J, leaving 10 bases between them. Sample: Tregs sorted from blood. The clonotype was recovered from a human donor in good health. The J gene is TRBJ2-1, the V gene TRBV15; D perhaps matches TRBD2 (5 bases). CDR3 amino acids: CATSPSGPYNEQFF. CDR3 DNA: TGTGCCACCAGCCCGAGCGGTCCCTACAATGAGCAGTTCTTC.